This is a list of T cell receptor beta chains from one sample in a study of blood T cell repertoires in COVID-19. Clones were sequenced by immunoSEQ multiplex PCR, and TCRdb holds only the in-frame ones, with some missing. The repertoire holds under 350,000 clones, with 83% as singletons. Sequencing input: peripheral blood. The receptors shown here come from a woman aged 50 to 65 who had recovered from COVID-19. CDR3s include the opening cysteine and the closing phenylalanine or tryptophan. D genes are given only for firm matches. Size is stated for part of the rows, as once, few or many counts, or as a class when the clone is expanded.

TRBJ2-7 | TRBV28 | TRBD1 | NA | TGTGCCAGCAGAGCCACGGACAGGGGCTACGAGCAGTACTTC | CASRATDRGYEQYF
TRBJ2-2 | TRBV28 | NA | NA | TGTGCCACCTTCGGTGGGGCAAACACCGGGGAGCTGTTTTTT | CATFGGANTGELFF
TRBJ2-3 | TRBV6-2/TRBV6-3 | TRBD2 | few | TGTGCCAGCAGTTCCATAACTAGCGGGAGTACTGGCGATACGCAGTATTTT | CASSSITSGSTGDTQYF
TRBJ1-2 | TRBV7-6 | TRBD1 | NA | TGTGCCAGCAGCTCCTACAGGGGCCCAAGCTATGGCTACACCTTC | CASSSYRGPSYGYTF
TRBJ2-7 | TRBV6-1 | NA | NA | TGTGCCAGCAGTGAGGAACCCGAGGGTTTTTCCTACGAGCAGTACTTC | CASSEEPEGFSYEQYF
TRBJ2-2 | TRBV12-3/TRBV12-4 | NA | NA | TGTGCCAATACAGGGATGAACACCGGGGAGCTGTTTTTT | CANTGMNTGELFF
TRBJ1-2 | TRBV10-2 | NA | once | TGCGCCAGCAGGGGGGGGGACCCGTCAGGAAACTATGGCTACACCTTC | CASRGGDPSGNYGYTF
TRBJ2-3 | TRBV27 | TRBD2 | once | TGTGCCAGCAGTCCCACGGGGGGGCCTGGCCTTGTGACTAGCACAGATACGCAGTATTTT | CASSPTGGPGLVTSTDTQYF
TRBJ1-5 | TRBV19 | TRBD1 | NA | TGTGCCAGTATGGGGACAGGGGGTAGCAATCAGCCCCAGCATTTT | CASMGTGGSNQPQHF
TRBJ1-4 | TRBV28 | TRBD1 | NA | TGTGCCAGCAGCCAACAGGGGAGTAATGAAAAACTGTTTTTT | CASSQQGSNEKLFF
TRBJ2-3 | TRBV29-1 | TRBD2 | NA | TGCAGCGTTGAGGGGACTAGCGGGAGGATTAGCACAGATACGCAGTATTTT | CSVEGTSGRISTDTQYF
TRBJ1-2 | TRBV7-9 | NA | NA | TGTGCCAGCAGACCCTGGCAAGGGGACTATGGCTACACCTTC | CASRPWQGDYGYTF
TRBJ2-3 | TRBV27 | TRBD1 | NA | TGTGCCAGCAGTGGCCGGGACAGCCGAACAGATACGCAGTATTTT | CASSGRDSRTDTQYF
TRBJ2-5 | TRBV7-3 | TRBD1 | NA | TGTGCCAGCAGCCTAAGTGGGACAGGGGGCGAGGAGACCCAGTACTTC | CASSLSGTGGEETQYF
TRBJ2-1 | TRBV10-3 | NA | NA | TGTGCCATCAGTGAGGTGAGACGGGGGGCTGACAATGAGCAGTTCTTC | CAISEVRRGADNEQFF
TRBJ1-1 | TRBV30 | NA | NA | TGTGCCTGGAGTCCCGGAGTGAACACTGAAGCTTTCTTT | CAWSPGVNTEAFF
TRBJ2-2 | TRBV14 | NA | once | TGTGCCAGCAGCCAAGGATCAGAGGTCACCGGGGAGCTGTTTTTT | CASSQGSEVTGELFF
TRBJ2-2 | TRBV27 | TRBD1 | NA | TGTGCCAGCGAGGACAGGGGGCAAAACGGGGAGCTGTTTTTT | CASEDRGQNGELFF
TRBJ2-1 | TRBV7-2 | NA | NA | TGTGCCAGCAGCCCCAAGGCTAGTGTTTACAATGAGCAGTTCTTC | CASSPKASVYNEQFF
TRBJ2-1 | TRBV12-1 | NA | NA | TGTGCCAGCAGCTTACCCCGTCGGGAGGGCCTAAGCTCCTACAATGAGCAGTTCTTC | CASSLPRREGLSSYNEQFF
TRBJ1-3 | TRBV7-9 | NA | NA | TGTGCCAGCAGCTTGTGGGAGTCTGGAAACACCATATATTTT | CASSLWESGNTIYF
TRBJ1-3 | TRBV10-3 | NA | NA | TGTGCCATCAGATCCCTCGGGGTCTCGTGGAACACCATATATTTT | CAIRSLGVSWNTIYF
TRBJ1-1 | TRBV4-3 | NA | NA | TGCGCCAGCAGCCAGGAGGGGCAGGGTTGGACTGAAGCTTTCTTT | CASSQEGQGWTEAFF
TRBJ1-6 | TRBV28 | TRBD1 | NA | TGTGCCAGCACCTTGGTGACAGGGGGGGATAATTCACCCCTCCACTTT | CASTLVTGGDNSPLHF
TRBJ1-5 | TRBV28 | NA | NA | TGTGCCAGCAGCCTCCTATCGCGGGGGCCCAATCAGCCCCAGCATTTT | CASSLLSRGPNQPQHF
TRBJ1-1 | TRBV19 | NA | NA | TGTGCCAGTAGTCGGAGGACAGAGGTAAAAGCTTTCTTT | CASSRRTEVKAFF
TRBJ1-2 | TRBV2 | TRBD1 | NA | TGTGCCAGTGACAGGGGTGGCTATGGCTACACCTTC | CASDRGGYGYTF
TRBJ2-5 | TRBV11-2 | NA | once | TGTGCCAGCAGCTTAGATCGGGGTCCCCAGTACTTC | CASSLDRGPQYF
TRBJ2-3 | TRBV7-2 | TRBD2 | NA | TGTGCCAGCAGCTTACGTTGGGGCGGGAGTGGCCCAGATACGCAGTATTTT | CASSLRWGGSGPDTQYF
TRBJ1-1 | TRBV7-2 | NA | NA | TGTGCCAGCAGCTTCTCAGGAATAACGAACACTGAAGCTTTCTTT | CASSFSGITNTEAFF
TRBJ2-7 | TRBV4-2 | NA | NA | TGTGCCAGCAGCCAAGGCCGGACAACCTACGAGCAGTACTTC | CASSQGRTTYEQYF
TRBJ2-7 | TRBV28 | NA | NA | TGTGCCAGCACTCCCCCGGGATCCGGGAACGAGCAGTACTTC | CASTPPGSGNEQYF
TRBJ2-7 | TRBV28 | TRBD1 | NA | TGTGCCACCACGACAGGGGGGAACTCCTACGAGCAGTACTTC | CATTTGGNSYEQYF
TRBJ2-1 | TRBV28 | TRBD2 | NA | TGTGCCAGCAGCCTCCCTAGCGGGGCCAACAATGAGCAGTTCTTC | CASSLPSGANNEQFF
TRBJ1-1 | TRBV28 | TRBD1 | NA | TGTGCCAGCAGTTTCCAGACAGGGTGGAACACTGAAGCTTTCTTT | CASSFQTGWNTEAFF
TRBJ1-5 | TRBV29-1 | TRBD1 | NA | TGCAGCACCTGGACAGGAAATAGCAATCAGCCCCAGCATTTT | CSTWTGNSNQPQHF
TRBJ1-1 | TRBV6-2/TRBV6-3 | TRBD1 | once | TGTGCCAGCAGTTACCCGGGACAGGGATATTCGAACACTGAAGCTTTCTTT | CASSYPGQGYSNTEAFF
TRBJ2-5 | TRBV28 | NA | NA | TGTGCCAGCAGTTTTAATAGCAGGGGGGTACGAGAGACCCAGTACTTC | CASSFNSRGVRETQYF
TRBJ1-2 | TRBV2 | NA | NA | TGTGCCAGCAGTGTGGCAGGGGACTATGGCTACACCTTC | CASSVAGDYGYTF
TRBJ1-5 | TRBV2 | NA | NA | TGTGCCAGCAGTGGGTCAGTCAATTACAATCAGCCCCAGCATTTT | CASSGSVNYNQPQHF
TRBJ2-7 | TRBV4-3 | TRBD1 | NA | TGCGCCAGCAGCCATGGACAGGGGGGGTACGAGCAGTACTTC | CASSHGQGGYEQYF
TRBJ1-2 | TRBV27 | NA | NA | TGTGCCAGCAGTTCCCAGGGGAAAGGCTACACCTTC | CASSSQGKGYTF
TRBJ1-5 | TRBV12-3/TRBV12-4 | NA | NA | TGTGCCAGTTCCAGGGCGGTGAATCAGCCCCAGCATTTT | CASSRAVNQPQHF
TRBJ2-2 | TRBV6-5 | NA | NA | TGTGCCAGCAGCCCCGGGGTACTAGCCACCGGGGAGCTGTTTTTT | CASSPGVLATGELFF
TRBJ2-3 | TRBV6-5 | TRBD2 | NA | TGTGCCAGCAGTTACGGGCGGGGGGCAGATACGCAGTATTTT | CASSYGRGADTQYF
TRBJ2-1 | TRBV10-3 | NA | NA | TGTGCCATCAGGGGCAGTAACTACAATGAGCAGTTCTTC | CAIRGSNYNEQFF